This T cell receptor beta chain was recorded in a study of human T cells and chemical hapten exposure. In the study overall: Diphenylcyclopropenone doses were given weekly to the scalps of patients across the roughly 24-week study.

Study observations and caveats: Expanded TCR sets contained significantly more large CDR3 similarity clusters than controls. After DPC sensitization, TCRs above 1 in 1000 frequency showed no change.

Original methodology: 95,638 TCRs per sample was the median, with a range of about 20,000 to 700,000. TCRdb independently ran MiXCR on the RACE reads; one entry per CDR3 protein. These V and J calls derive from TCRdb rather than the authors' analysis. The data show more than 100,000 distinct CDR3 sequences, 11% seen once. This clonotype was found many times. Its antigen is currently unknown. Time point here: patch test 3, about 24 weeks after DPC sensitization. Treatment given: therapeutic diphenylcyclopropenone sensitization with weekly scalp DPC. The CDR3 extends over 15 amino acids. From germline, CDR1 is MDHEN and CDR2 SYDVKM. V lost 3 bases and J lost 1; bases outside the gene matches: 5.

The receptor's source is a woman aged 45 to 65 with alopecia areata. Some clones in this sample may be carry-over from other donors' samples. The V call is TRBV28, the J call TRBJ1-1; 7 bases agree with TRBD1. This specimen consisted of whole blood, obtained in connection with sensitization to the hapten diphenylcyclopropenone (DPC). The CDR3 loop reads CASSFTTGWNTEAFF. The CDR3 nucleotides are TGTGCCAGCAGTTTTACGACAGGGTGGAACACTGAAGCTTTCTTT.